Listed here is a single T cell receptor (beta chain). What it binds is not known. This specimen comes from a study of T cell responses to AZD1222 COVID-19 vaccine. This table comes from immunoSEQ multiplex PCR, and its TCRdb copy is limited to in-frame clones, with some not included. The sample records 33,000 or so clones, 88% being singletons. General observations from the study: There were mostly white British donors and more females than males, and clonal diversity was possibly underestimated. Increases in Spike-specific TCR breadth and depth were seen after two AZD1222 doses. Spike-spanning, vaccine-associated CD4 TCRs were dominant at 160-218 and 743-854.

The CDR3 has 13 residues. Germline CDR1 is LNHDA and CDR2 is SQIVND (reference sequence). Trimming left V 3 bases short and J 5 bases short, with 10 bases between. Investigators merged groups given second doses at roughly 4 or roughly 12 weeks. This TCR was recovered from an adult who received the AZD1222 COVID-19 vaccine. The chain links TRBV19 to TRBJ1-1; no clear D gene. The sequencing used peripheral blood, collected 28 days after the second AZD1222 dose. CDR3 sequence reads: CASSIRERTEAFF. The CDR3 DNA reads TGTGCCAGTAGTATCCGGGAAAGGACTGAAGCTTTCTTT.